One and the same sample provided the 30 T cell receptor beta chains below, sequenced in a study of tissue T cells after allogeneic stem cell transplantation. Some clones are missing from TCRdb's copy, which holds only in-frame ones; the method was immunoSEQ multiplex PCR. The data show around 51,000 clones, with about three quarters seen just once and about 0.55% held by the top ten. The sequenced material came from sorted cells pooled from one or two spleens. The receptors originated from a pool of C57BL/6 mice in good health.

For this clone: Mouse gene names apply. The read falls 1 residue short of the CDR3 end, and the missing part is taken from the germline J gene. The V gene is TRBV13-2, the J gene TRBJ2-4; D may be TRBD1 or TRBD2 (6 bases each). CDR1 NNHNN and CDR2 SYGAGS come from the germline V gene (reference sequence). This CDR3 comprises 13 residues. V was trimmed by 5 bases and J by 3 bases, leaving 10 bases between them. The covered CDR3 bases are TGTGCCAGCGGAGGGGGGTCCCAAAACACCTTGTAC. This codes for CASGGGSQNTLY. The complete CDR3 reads CASGGGSQNTLYF.

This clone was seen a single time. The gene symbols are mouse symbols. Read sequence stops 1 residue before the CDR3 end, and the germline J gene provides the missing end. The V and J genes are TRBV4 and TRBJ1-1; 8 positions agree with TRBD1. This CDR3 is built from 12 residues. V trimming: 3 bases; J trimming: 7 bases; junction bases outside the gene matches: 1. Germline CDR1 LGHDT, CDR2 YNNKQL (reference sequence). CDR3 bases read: TGTGCCAGCAGCTACGGACAGGGAGAAGTCTTC. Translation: CASSYGQGEVF. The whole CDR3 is CASSYGQGEVFF.

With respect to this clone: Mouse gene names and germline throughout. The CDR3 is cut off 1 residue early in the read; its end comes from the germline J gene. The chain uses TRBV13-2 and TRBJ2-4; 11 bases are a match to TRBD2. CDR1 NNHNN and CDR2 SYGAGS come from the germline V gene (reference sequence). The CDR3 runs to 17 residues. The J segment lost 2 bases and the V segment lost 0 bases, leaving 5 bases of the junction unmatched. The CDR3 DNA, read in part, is TGTGCCAGCGGTGATGCTCAGGACTGGGGGGTTCAAAACACCTTGTAC. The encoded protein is CASGDAQDWGVQNTLY. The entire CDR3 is CASGDAQDWGVQNTLYF.

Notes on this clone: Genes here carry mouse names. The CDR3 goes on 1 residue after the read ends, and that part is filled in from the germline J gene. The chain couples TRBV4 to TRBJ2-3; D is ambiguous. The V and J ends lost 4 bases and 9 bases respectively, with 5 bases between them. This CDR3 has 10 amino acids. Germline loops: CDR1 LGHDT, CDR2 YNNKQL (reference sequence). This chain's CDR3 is CASSLYTLYF. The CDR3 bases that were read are TGTGCCAGCAGCTTGTATACGCTGTAT.

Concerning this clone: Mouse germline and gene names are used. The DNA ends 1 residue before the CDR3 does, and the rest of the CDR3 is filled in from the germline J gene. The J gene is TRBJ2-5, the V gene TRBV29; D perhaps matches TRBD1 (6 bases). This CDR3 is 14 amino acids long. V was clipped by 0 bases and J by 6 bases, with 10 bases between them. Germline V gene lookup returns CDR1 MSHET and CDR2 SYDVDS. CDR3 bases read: TGTGCTAGCAGTTTATCGAACAGGGTGGACACCCAGTAC. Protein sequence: CASSLSNRVDTQY. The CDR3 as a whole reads CASSLSNRVDTQYF. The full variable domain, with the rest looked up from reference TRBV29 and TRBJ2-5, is DMKVTQMPRYLIKRMGENVLLECGQDMSHETMYWYRQDPGLGLQLIYISYDVDSNSEGDIPKGYRVSRKKREHFSLILDSAKTNQTSVYFCASSLSNRVDTQYFGPGTRLLVL.

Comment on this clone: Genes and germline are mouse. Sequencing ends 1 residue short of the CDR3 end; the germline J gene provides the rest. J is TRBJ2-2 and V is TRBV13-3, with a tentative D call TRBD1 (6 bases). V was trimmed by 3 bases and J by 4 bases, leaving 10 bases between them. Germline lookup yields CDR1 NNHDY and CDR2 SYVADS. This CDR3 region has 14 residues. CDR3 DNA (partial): TGTGCCAGCAGTGGGACAGTTCCCACCGGGCAGCTCTAC. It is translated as CASSGTVPTGQLY. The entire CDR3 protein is CASSGTVPTGQLYF.

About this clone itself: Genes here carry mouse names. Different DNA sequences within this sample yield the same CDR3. CDR3 DNA (partial): TGCACCTGCAGTGCAGCACAAAACACCGGGCAGCTCTAC. It is translated as CTCSAAQNTGQLY. From start to end, the CDR3 is CTCSAAQNTGQLYF. This rearrangement joins TRBV1 to TRBJ2-2; D ambiguous. The CDR3 extends 1 residue past the end of the read, so its final part is completed from the germline J gene. Germline CDR1 is NSQYPW and CDR2 is LRSPGD (reference sequence). This CDR3 has 14 amino acids. V was cut by 1 base and J by 1 base, with 4 bases left in between.

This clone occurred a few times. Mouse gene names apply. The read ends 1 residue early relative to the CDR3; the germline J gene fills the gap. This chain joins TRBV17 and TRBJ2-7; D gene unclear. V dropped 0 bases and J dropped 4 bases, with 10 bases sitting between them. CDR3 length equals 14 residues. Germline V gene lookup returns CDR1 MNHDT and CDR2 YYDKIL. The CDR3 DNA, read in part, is TGTGCTAGCAGTAGAGATAGGGCAGAATATGAACAGTAC. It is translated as CASSRDRAEYEQY. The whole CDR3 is CASSRDRAEYEQYF.

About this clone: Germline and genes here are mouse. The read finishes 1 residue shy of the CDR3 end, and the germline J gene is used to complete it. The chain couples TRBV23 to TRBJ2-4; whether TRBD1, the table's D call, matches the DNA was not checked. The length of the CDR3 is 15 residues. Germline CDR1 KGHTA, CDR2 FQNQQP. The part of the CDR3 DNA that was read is TGCTCCAGCAGTCAATCGAAGGGGGATCAAAACACCTTGTAC. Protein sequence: CSSSQSKGDQNTLY. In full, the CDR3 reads CSSSQSKGDQNTLYF.

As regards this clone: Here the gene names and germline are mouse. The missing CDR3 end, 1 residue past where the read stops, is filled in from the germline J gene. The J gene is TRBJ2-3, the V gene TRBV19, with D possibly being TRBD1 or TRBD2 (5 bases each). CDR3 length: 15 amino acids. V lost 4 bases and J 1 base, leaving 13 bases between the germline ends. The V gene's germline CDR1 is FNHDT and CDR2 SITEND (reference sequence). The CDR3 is CASSVTGGGAETLYF. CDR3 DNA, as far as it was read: TGTGCCAGCAGTGTAACCGGGGGTGGTGCAGAAACGCTGTAT. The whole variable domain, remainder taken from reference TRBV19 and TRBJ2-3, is GGIITQTPKFLIGQEGQKLTLKCQQNFNHDTMYWYRQDSGKGLRLIYYSITENDLQKGDLSEGYDASREKKSSFSLTVTSAQKNEMAVFLCASSVTGGGAETLYFGSGTRLTVL.

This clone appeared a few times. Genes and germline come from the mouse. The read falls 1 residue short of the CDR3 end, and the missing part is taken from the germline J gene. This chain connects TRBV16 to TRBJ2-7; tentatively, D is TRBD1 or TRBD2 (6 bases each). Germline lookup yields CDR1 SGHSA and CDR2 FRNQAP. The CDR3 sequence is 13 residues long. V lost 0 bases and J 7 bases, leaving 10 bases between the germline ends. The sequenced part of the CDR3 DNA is TGTGCAAGCAGCTTAGAATTGGGGGCGGAACAGTAC. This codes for CASSLELGAEQY. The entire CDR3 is CASSLELGAEQYF.

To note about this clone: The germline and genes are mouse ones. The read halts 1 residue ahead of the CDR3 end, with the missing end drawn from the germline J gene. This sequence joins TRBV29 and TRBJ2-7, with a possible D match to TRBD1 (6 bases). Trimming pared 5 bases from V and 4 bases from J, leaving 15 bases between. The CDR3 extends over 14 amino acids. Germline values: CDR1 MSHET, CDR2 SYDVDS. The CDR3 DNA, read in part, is TGTGCTAGCAGTCCCTCAGGGGATTGTTATGAACAGTAC. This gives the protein CASSPSGDCYEQY. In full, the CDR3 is CASSPSGDCYEQYF.

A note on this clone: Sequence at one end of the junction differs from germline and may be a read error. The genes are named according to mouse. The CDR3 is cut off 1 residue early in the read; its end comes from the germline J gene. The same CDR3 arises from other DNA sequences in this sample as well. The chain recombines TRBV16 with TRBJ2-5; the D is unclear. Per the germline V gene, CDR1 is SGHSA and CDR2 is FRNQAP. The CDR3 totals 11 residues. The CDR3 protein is CASSLEDTQYF. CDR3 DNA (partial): TGTGCAAGCAGCCTAGAGGACACCCAGTAC.

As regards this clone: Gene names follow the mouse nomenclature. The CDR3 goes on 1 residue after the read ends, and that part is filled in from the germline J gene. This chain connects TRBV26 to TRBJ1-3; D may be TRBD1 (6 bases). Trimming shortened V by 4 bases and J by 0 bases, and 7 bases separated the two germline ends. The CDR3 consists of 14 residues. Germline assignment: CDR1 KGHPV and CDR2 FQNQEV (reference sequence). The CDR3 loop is CASSRTDSGNTLYF. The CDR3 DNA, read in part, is TGTGCCAGCAGTCGGACAGATTCTGGAAATACGCTCTAT.

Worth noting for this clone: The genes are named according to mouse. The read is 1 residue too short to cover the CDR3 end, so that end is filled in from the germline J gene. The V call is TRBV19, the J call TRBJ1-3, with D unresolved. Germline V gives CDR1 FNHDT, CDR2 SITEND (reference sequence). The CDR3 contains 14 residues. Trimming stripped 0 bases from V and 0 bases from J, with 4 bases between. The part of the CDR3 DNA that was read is TGTGCCAGCAGTATAGGGTATTCTGGAAATACGCTCTAT. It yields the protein CASSIGYSGNTLY. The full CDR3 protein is CASSIGYSGNTLYF.

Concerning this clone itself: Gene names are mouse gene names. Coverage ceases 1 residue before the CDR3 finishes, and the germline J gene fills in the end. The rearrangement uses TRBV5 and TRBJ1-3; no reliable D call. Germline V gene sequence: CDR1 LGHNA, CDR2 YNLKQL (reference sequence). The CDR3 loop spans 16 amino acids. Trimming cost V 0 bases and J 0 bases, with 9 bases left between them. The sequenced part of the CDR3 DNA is TGTGCCAGCAGCCAAGAAGGAGCAAATTCTGGAAATACGCTCTAT. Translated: CASSQEGANSGNTLY. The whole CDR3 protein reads CASSQEGANSGNTLYF.

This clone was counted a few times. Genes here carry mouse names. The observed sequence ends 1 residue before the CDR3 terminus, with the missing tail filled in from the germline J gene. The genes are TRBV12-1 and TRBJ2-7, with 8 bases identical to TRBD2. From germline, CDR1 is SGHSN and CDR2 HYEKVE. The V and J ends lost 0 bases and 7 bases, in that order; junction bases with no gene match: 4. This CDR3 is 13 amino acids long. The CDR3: CASSLGGAREQYF. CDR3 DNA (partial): TGTGCCAGCTCTCTCGGGGGGGCGCGGGAACAGTAC.

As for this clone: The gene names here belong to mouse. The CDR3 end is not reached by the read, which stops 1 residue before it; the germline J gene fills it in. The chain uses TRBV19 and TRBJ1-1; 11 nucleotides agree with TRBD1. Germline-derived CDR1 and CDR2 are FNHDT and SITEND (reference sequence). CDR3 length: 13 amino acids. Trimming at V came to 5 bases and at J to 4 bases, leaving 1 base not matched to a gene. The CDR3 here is CASRGTGGTEVFF. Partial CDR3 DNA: TGTGCCAGCAGAGGGACAGGGGGCACAGAAGTCTTC.

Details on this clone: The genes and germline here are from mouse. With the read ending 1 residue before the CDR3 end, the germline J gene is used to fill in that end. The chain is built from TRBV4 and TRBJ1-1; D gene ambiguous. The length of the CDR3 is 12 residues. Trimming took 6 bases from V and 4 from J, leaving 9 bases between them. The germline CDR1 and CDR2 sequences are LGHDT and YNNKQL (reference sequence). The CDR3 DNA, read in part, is TGTGCCAGCAGTCCCCGCGGCACAGAAGTCTTC. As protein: CASSPRGTEVF. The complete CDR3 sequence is CASSPRGTEVFF.

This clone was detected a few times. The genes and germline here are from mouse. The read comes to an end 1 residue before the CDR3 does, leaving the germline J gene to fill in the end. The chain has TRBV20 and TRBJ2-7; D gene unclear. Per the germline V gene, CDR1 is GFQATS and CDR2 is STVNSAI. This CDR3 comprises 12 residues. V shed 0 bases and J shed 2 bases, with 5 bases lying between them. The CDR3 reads CGAREGPYEQYF. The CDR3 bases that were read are TGTGGTGCTAGGGAGGGTCCCTATGAACAGTAC.

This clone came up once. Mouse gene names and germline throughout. CDR3 sequence reads: CASSRQGAEGTEVFF. CDR3 bases read: TGTGCCAGCAGCCGACAGGGGGCAGAGGGCACAGAAGTCTTC. The rearrangement links TRBV5 to TRBJ1-1, with TRBD1 matching over 10 bases. Read coverage stops 1 residue before the CDR3 terminus; the germline J gene supplies the remainder. The CDR3 runs to 15 residues. Germline V CDR1 and CDR2: LGHNA, YNLKQL (reference sequence). The J segment lost 4 bases and the V segment lost 4 bases, leaving 6 bases of the junction unmatched.

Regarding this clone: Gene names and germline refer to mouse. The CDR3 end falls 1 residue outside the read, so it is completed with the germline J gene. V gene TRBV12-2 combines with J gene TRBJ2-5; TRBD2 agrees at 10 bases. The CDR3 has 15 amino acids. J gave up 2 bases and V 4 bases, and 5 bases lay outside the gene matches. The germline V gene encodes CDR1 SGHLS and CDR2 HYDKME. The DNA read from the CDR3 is TGTGCCAGCTCCCGGACTGGGGGAAGCCAAGACACCCAGTAC. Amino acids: CASSRTGGSQDTQY. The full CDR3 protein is CASSRTGGSQDTQYF.

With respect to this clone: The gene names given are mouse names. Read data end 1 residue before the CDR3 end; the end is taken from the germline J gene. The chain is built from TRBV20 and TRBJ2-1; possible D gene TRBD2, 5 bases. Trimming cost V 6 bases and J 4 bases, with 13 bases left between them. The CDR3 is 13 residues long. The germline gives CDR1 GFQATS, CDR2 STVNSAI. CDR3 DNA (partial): TGTGGTGCCCCAAGGGTGGGGTATGCTGAGCAGTTC. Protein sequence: CGAPRVGYAEQF. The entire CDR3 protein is CGAPRVGYAEQFF.

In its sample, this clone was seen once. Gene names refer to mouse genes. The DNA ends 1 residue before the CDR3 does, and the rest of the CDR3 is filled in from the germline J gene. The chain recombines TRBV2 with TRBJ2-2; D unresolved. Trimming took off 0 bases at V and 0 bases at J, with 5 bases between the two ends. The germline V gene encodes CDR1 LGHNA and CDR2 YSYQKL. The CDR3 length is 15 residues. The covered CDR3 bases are TGTGCCAGCAGCCAAGAGACAACAAACACCGGGCAGCTCTAC. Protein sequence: CASSQETTNTGQLY. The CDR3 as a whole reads CASSQETTNTGQLYF.

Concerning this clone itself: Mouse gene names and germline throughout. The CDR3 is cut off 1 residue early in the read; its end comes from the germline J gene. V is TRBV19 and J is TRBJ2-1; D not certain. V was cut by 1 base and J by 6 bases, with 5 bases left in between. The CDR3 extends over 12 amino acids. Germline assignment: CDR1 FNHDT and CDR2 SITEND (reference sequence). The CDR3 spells CASSIRVAEQFF. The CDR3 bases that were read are TGTGCCAGCAGTATAAGGGTTGCTGAGCAGTTC.

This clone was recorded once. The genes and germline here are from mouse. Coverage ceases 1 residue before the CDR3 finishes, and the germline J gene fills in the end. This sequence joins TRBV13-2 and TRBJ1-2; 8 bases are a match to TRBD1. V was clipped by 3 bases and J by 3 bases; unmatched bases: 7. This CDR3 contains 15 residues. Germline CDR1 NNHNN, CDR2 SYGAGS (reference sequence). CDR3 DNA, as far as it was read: TGTGCCAGCGGTGCCAGGGGGCGCGGGGACTCCGACTACACC. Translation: CASGARGRGDSDYT. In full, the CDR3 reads CASGARGRGDSDYTF.

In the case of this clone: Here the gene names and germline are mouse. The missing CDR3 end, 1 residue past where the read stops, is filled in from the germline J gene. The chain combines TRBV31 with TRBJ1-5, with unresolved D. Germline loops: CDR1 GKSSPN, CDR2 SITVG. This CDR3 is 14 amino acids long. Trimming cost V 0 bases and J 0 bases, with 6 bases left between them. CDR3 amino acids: CAWSLEVNNQAPLF. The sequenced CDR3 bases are TGTGCCTGGAGTCTCGAGGTTAACAACCAGGCTCCGCTT.

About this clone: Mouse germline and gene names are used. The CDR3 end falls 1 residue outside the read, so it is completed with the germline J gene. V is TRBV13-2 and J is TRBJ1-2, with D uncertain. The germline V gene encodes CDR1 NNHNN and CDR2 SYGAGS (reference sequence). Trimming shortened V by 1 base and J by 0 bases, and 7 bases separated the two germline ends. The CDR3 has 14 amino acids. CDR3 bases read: TGTGCCAGCGGTGATCGAACAACAAACTCCGACTACACC. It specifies CASGDRTTNSDYT. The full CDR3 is CASGDRTTNSDYTF.

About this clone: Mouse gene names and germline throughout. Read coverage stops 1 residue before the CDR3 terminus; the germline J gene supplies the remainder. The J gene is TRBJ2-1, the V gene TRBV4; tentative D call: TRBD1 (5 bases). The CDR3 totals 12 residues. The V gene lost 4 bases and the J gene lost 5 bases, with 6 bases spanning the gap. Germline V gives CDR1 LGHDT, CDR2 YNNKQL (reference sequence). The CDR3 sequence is CASSFRDAEQFF. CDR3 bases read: TGTGCCAGCAGCTTCAGGGATGCTGAGCAGTTC.

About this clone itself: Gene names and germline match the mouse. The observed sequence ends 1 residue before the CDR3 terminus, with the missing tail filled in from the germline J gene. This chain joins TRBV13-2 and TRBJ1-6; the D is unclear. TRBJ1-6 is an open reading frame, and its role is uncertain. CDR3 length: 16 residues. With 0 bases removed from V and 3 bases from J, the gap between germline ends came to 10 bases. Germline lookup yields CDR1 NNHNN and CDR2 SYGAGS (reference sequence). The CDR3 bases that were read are TGTGCCAGCGGTGATGCGGGAACAAACTATAATTCGCCCCTCTAC. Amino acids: CASGDAGTNYNSPLY. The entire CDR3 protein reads CASGDAGTNYNSPLYF.